Below are 15 T cell receptor beta chains sequenced from a single sample in a study of blood T cell repertoires in COVID-19. TCRdb's table, derived via immunoSEQ multiplex PCR, lists solely in-frame clones and lacks some. The sample comprises roughly 350,000 clones, more than 75% of which are singletons, and about 6% rests with the top ten. The sequenced sample consisted of peripheral blood. All receptors come from a woman aged 45-60 years with COVID-19, enrolled during active disease.

The chain joins TRBV5-6 to TRBJ2-1; D unresolved. Germline CDR1 is SGHDT and CDR2 is YYEEEE. Trimming pared 4 bases from V and 6 bases from J, leaving 5 bases between. CDR3 length: 11 residues. The CDR3 is CASSGLNEQFF. The CDR3 nucleotides are TGTGCCAGCAGCGGGCTCAATGAGCAGTTCTTC.

This chain uses TRBV9 with TRBJ1-6, with a possible D match to TRBD1 (5 bases). V was shortened by 5 bases and J by 6 bases, with 15 bases between the two germline ends. The CDR3 has 15 residues. Per the germline V gene, CDR1 is SGDLS and CDR2 is YYNGEE. The CDR3 protein is CASSGGDLFNSPLHF. The CDR3 DNA is TGTGCCAGCAGTGGGGGGGACCTTTTTAATTCACCCCTCCACTTT.

This clone was seen a single time. The chain is built from TRBV19 and TRBJ1-3; D not resolved. The CDR3 contains 14 residues. Germline V gene data show CDR1 as LNHDA and CDR2 as SQIVND (reference sequence). V gave up 6 bases and J gave up 2 bases, with 11 bases separating them. DNA for the CDR3: TGTGCCAGTAGCGGTTCCGGGACTGGAAACACCATATATTTT. Its protein is CASSGSGTGNTIYF.

The chain couples TRBV27 to TRBJ2-2, with a tentative D call TRBD1 (6 bases). Germline V gives CDR1 MNHEY, CDR2 SMNVEV (reference sequence). The V gene lost 2 bases and the J gene lost 0 bases, with 13 bases spanning the gap. The length of the CDR3 is 17 residues. The DNA of the CDR3 is TGTGCCAGCAGTTTAAAGGACAGAATCGCGAACACCGGGGAGCTGTTTTTT. As protein: CASSLKDRIANTGELFF.

The chain carries TRBV2 and TRBJ1-1, with TRBD1 identical over 7 bases. CDR3 length: 13 amino acids. The trim removed 6 bases at V and 0 bases at J, leaving 1 base unmatched. From germline, CDR1 is SNHLY and CDR2 FYNNEI. This chain's CDR3 is CASRDRMNTEAFF. The CDR3, as DNA: TGTGCCAGCAGGGACAGGATGAACACTGAAGCTTTCTTT.

V usage is TRBV12-3 or TRBV12-4 and J usage is TRBJ2-7; tentative D call: TRBD1 (7 bases). V lost 5 bases to trimming and J lost 7 bases, with 12 bases between them. CDR3 length: 12 amino acids. CDR3 residues: CASSTTGREQYF. The CDR3 region has the DNA TGTGCCAGCAGTACGACAGGGAGGGAGCAGTACTTC.

This chain uses TRBV11-2 with TRBJ2-7; a possible D gene is TRBD2 (5 bases). CDR3 length: 15 residues. The V gene lost 5 bases and the J gene lost 0 bases, with 14 bases spanning the gap. Germline V gene data show CDR1 as SGHAT and CDR2 as FQNNGV. CDR3 bases: TGTGCCAGCAGCCCGCTACGGGGTTACTCCTACGAGCAGTACTTC. Protein sequence: CASSPLRGYSYEQYF.

This rearrangement joins TRBV10-1 to TRBJ2-5, with 7 bases that match TRBD2. J gave up 2 bases and V 1 base, and 7 bases lay outside the gene matches. The CDR3 extends over 16 amino acids. Germline V gene sequence: CDR1 WNHNN, CDR2 SYGVQD (reference sequence). As DNA, the CDR3 is TGCGCCAGCAGTGAGTACGTCCCAGCGGGACAAGAGACCCAGTACTTC. Translation: CASSEYVPAGQETQYF.

This clone showed up just once. This chain connects TRBV6-5 to TRBJ1-1; TRBD1 matches at 7 bases. Germline V gene lookup returns CDR1 MNHEY and CDR2 SVGAGI. Trimming took 4 bases from V and 2 from J; bases not matched to a gene: 7. CDR3 size: 15 residues. The CDR3 reads CASSFTRQGNTEAFF. CDR3 in DNA: TGTGCCAGCAGTTTCACCAGACAGGGAAACACTGAAGCTTTCTTT.

This rearrangement joins TRBV29-1 to TRBJ2-1; 8 bases fit TRBD1. The CDR3 loop spans 17 amino acids. The V gene's germline CDR1 is SQVTM and CDR2 ANQGSEA. Trimming removed 0 bases from V and 3 bases from J; junction bases left unmatched: 10. The CDR3 DNA follows: TGCAGCGTTGAAGATCCTGACAGGGGCGCGTTCTACAATGAGCAGTTCTTC. It specifies CSVEDPDRGAFYNEQFF.

This clone was seen just once. CDR3 DNA: TGTGCCAGCAGCCCCGGGACAAGGAACACTGAAGCTTTCTTT. Its translation: CASSPGTRNTEAFF. The chain employs TRBV7-3 and TRBJ1-1; D possibly corresponds to TRBD1 (6 bases). Germline CDR1 reads SGHTA; CDR2 reads FQGTGA. V lost 5 bases and J 1 base, leaving 11 bases between the germline ends. The CDR3 runs 14 residues.

The genes are TRBV30 and TRBJ1-5; D is perhaps TRBD1 (5 bases). The CDR3 sequence is 14 residues long. The germline V gene encodes CDR1 GTSNPN and CDR2 SVGIG (reference sequence). The V and J ends lost 1 base and 3 bases respectively, with 10 bases between them. CDR3 amino acids: CAWSGTGHNQPQHF. DNA for the CDR3: TGTGCCTGGAGTGGGACCGGACACAATCAGCCCCAGCATTTT.

In this sample, this clone turned up a few times. The CDR3 protein is CASSIQGNSPLHF. CDR3 DNA: TGCGCCAGCAGTATCCAGGGAAATTCACCCCTCCACTTT. The chain carries TRBV5-1 and TRBJ1-6, with D possibly being TRBD1 (5 bases). Germline lookup yields CDR1 SGHRS and CDR2 YFSETQ. The CDR3 runs to 13 residues. Trimming removed 5 bases from V and 7 bases from J, with 10 bases in between.

This clone was recorded a few times. V gene TRBV6-7 combines with J gene TRBJ2-2; D possibly corresponds to TRBD1 (6 bases). TRBV6-7 carries the ORF label, with uncertain function. The V and J ends lost 4 bases and 0 bases respectively, with 15 bases between them. The CDR3 is 17 amino acids. In DNA form, the CDR3 reads TGTGCCAGCAGTTCCCCCCCGGGACAACCGAACACCGGGGAGCTGTTTTTT. Translation gives CASSSPPGQPNTGELFF.

This rearrangement joins TRBV9 to TRBJ1-2; D gene ambiguous. The CDR3 sequence is 11 residues long. Trimming stripped 7 bases from V and 0 bases from J, with 4 bases between. Germline V lookup: CDR1 SGDLS, CDR2 YYNGEE. This chain's CDR3 is CASDSNYGYTF. In nucleotides, the CDR3 is TGTGCCAGCGACTCTAACTATGGCTACACCTTC.